This T cell receptor beta chain was obtained from a study of T cell changes during pregnancy in multiple sclerosis. V was pared by 4 bases and J by 6 bases, with 10 bases of the junction left unmatched. Germline V gene sequence: CDR1 SGHDT, CDR2 YYEEEE. There are 15 residues in the CDR3. The data were produced by immunoSEQ multiplex PCR, yet TCRdb's version contains in-frame clones alone and is incomplete. The profile covers 75,000 to 90,000 clones, with approximately 92% appearing a single time and around 0.2% taken by the ten largest. This specimen consisted of CD4+ T cells from peripheral blood mononuclear cells, obtained before pregnancy. The chain carries TRBV5-6 and TRBJ1-3; 7 nucleotides align to TRBD1. The TCR comes from a female donor with multiple sclerosis, enrolled in a pregnancy study. The CDR3 spells CASSGLGGGANTIYF. CDR3 DNA: TGTGCCAGCAGCGGCCTTGGAGGGGGCGCAAACACCATATATTTT.